The 32 T cell receptor beta chains below come from one sample, sequenced in a study of T cell repertoires in cytomegalovirus infection. These receptors are not linked to any known antigen. From the reads, TCRdb called clonotypes with MiXCR, one entry per CDR3 protein. Among approximately 43,000 distinct CDR3 sequences listed, roughly 22% were seen once. The sample comprised PBMCs, sequenced either directly or after in vitro stimulation (not recorded which). These receptor sequences come from a human donor in good health (CMV status not recorded). Some clones in this sample may be carry-over from other donors' samples.

The gene calls are TRBV6-2 or TRBV6-3 and TRBJ2-7; TRBD1 agrees at 8 bases. The CDR3 loop spans 21 amino acids. V gave up 6 bases and J gave up 3 bases; unmatched junction bases: 28. Germline lookup yields CDR1 MNHEY and CDR2 SVGEGT. CDR3 region: CASRRLSRTGQSNHAFYEQYF. The CDR3 nucleotides read TGTGCCAGCAGACGACTCTCTCGGACAGGGCAAAGCAACCACGCGTTCTACGAGCAGTACTTC.

This clonotype was observed many times. The chain couples TRBV5-6 to TRBJ2-2; D might be TRBD1 or TRBD2, each matching 5 bases. V was cut by 4 bases and J by 7 bases, with 17 bases left in between. The CDR3 is 15 amino acids. Germline V gives CDR1 SGHDT, CDR2 YYEEEE. CDR3 amino acids: CASSAEGTYDGELFF. In DNA, the CDR3 is TGTGCCAGCAGCGCGGAAGGGACCTACGACGGGGAGCTGTTTTTT. Full variable domain (remainder filled in from reference TRBV5-6 and TRBJ2-2): DAGVTQSPTHLIKTRGQQVTLRCSPKSGHDTVSWYQQALGQGPQFIFQYYEEEERQRGNFPDRFSGHQFPNYSSELNVNALLLGDSALYLCASSAEGTYDGELFFGEGSRLTVL.

This clonotype was counted only a few times. The rearrangement links TRBV20-1 to TRBJ2-7; possibly TRBD1 for D (5 bases). The V end lost 3 bases, the J end lost 2 bases, and 17 bases lay between the germline ends. The CDR3 consists of 15 residues. In germline, CDR1 is DFQATT, CDR2 SNEGSKA (reference sequence). The CDR3 bases are TGCAGTGCTAGGGGCCCGGCAGGGATGACCTACGAGCAGTACTTC. Translation: CSARGPAGMTYEQYF.

This clonotype was recorded many times. This chain links TRBV4-1 with TRBJ1-2, with D unclear. CDR3 length: 13 amino acids. Trimming took off 2 bases at V and 4 bases at J, with 8 bases between the two ends. Germline V gives CDR1 MGHRA, CDR2 YSYEKL. The CDR3 coding sequence is TGCGCCAGCAGCCAAACAGTCTTCTATGGCTACACCTTC. Residues: CASSQTVFYGYTF.

This clonotype was counted only a few times. CDR3: CASSLDVPGTETQYF. The CDR3 coding sequence is TGTGCCAGCAGCTTAGATGTTCCAGGGACCGAGACCCAGTACTTC. The chain employs TRBV11-2 and TRBJ2-5; D could derive from TRBD1 or TRBD2 (5 bases each). Trimming shortened V by 0 bases and J by 5 bases, and 13 bases separated the two germline ends. In germline, CDR1 is SGHAT, CDR2 FQNNGV. The CDR3 runs 15 residues.

This clonotype was recorded a few times. The chain has TRBV4-3 and TRBJ1-5; TRBD1 aligns across 8 bases. CDR3 size: 15 residues. Germline values: CDR1 LGHNA, CDR2 YSLEER. Trimming took 4 bases from V and 4 from J; bases not matched to a gene: 6. In nucleotides, the CDR3 is TGCGCCAGCAGCCGCTGGACAGGGATGAATCAGCCCCAGCATTTT. It encodes CASSRWTGMNQPQHF.

This clonotype has a handful of counts. The chain is built from TRBV7-2 and TRBJ1-1, with 7 bases matching TRBD1. CDR1 SGHTA and CDR2 FQGNSA come from the germline V gene. V dropped 1 base and J dropped 10; count of bases not matched to a gene: 6. The CDR3 has 13 residues. The CDR3 protein is CASSLETGRRAFF. For the CDR3, the DNA is TGTGCCAGCAGCTTAGAGACAGGGAGGAGAGCTTTCTTT. Full variable domain (rest looked up from reference TRBV7-2 and TRBJ1-1): GAGVSQSPSNKVTEKGKDVELRCDPISGHTALYWYRQSLGQGLEFLIYFQGNSAPDKSGLPSDRFSAERTGGSVSTLTIQRTQQEDSAVYLCASSLETGRRAFFGQGTRLTVV.

This clonotype was counted ten times or more. CDR3 in amino acids: CASSPKAGGLAKNIQYF. Written as DNA, the CDR3 is TGTGCCAGCAGCCCCAAAGCTGGAGGTCTAGCCAAAAACATTCAGTACTTC. The chain joins TRBV7-9 to TRBJ2-4, with D possibly matching TRBD2 (5 bases). The CDR3 covers 17 residues. CDR1 is SEHNR, CDR2 FQNEAQ, per germline (reference sequence). Trimming cost V 5 bases and J 0 bases, with 17 bases left between them.

The V gene is TRBV7-2, the J gene TRBJ1-1, with D possibly TRBD1 on 5 matching bases. Germline assignment: CDR1 SGHTA and CDR2 FQGNSA. V lost 5 bases and J lost 1, with 14 bases in between. This CDR3 has 15 amino acids. The CDR3 DNA is TGTGCCAGCAGCATGACAGTTTTGGCGAACACTGAAGCTTTCTTT. It translates to CASSMTVLANTEAFF.

This clonotype has at least ten counts. V and J are TRBV7-8 and TRBJ1-2; 12 bases agree with TRBD1. CDR3 length: 14 amino acids. With 3 bases clipped from V and 7 bases from J, the junction kept 3 bases outside the gene matches. Germline V gene sequence: CDR1 SGHVS, CDR2 FQNEAQ. The CDR3 nucleotides are TGTGCCAGCAGCTTCGGGACAGGGGGCTTTGGCTACACCTTC. Its protein is CASSFGTGGFGYTF.

Note on this clonotype: A much larger clone differs by one base, so this may be a read error. The gene calls are TRBV7-2 and TRBJ2-7; D may be TRBD1 (5 bases). Germline V CDR1 and CDR2: SGHTA, FQGNSA. This CDR3 is 14 amino acids long. As DNA, the CDR3 is TGTGCCAGCGGCTTAGTAGTCCAGGGCGACGAGCAGTACTTC. Its translation is CASGLVVQGDEQYF.

This clonotype was counted at least ten times. The chain links TRBV7-2 to TRBJ2-4, with 7 bases that match TRBD2. Germline V gene data show CDR1 as SGHTA and CDR2 as FQGNSA. The CDR3 spans 21 residues. V was pared by 5 bases and J by 3 bases, with 25 bases of the junction left unmatched. In DNA, the CDR3 is TGTGCCAGCAGCCCATATACAAGACTAGCCTCCGAGGCTAGGGGCAAAAACATTCAGTACTTC. Translated: CASSPYTRLASEARGKNIQYF.

The rearrangement joins TRBV6-6 to TRBJ2-3; 10 positions match TRBD2. Germline V gene sequence: CDR1 MNHNY, CDR2 SVGAGI (reference sequence). The CDR3 consists of 17 residues. V lost 2 bases to trimming and J lost 1 base; unmatched junction nucleotides: 6. CDR3 nucleotide sequence: TGTGCCAGCAGTTACAGCGGGGGGGCCGGGGGCACAGATACGCAGTATTTT. Residues: CASSYSGGAGGTDTQYF.

This clonotype was seen a handful of times. J is TRBJ2-2 and V is TRBV7-9; D is perhaps TRBD1 (5 bases). This CDR3 has 12 residues. The V and J ends lost 5 bases and 7 bases respectively, with 8 bases between them. CDR1 is SEHNR and CDR2 is FQNEAQ in the germline V gene (reference sequence). CDR3 loop: CASSADSGELFF. Here the CDR3 DNA reads TGTGCCAGCAGCGCCGACAGCGGGGAGCTGTTTTTT.

This clonotype was counted only a few times. V is TRBV2 and J is TRBJ2-2; D gene uncertain. The length of the CDR3 is 11 residues. Germline V gene data show CDR1 as SNHLY and CDR2 as FYNNEI. Between the trimmed V and J ends, which lost 6 bases and 7 bases, there was a span of 6 bases. The CDR3 DNA reads TGTGCCAGCAGGACGGTCGGGGAGCTGTTTTTT. This codes for CASRTVGELFF. Full variable domain (remainder filled in from reference TRBV2 and TRBJ2-2): EPEVTQTPSHQVTQMGQEVILRCVPISNHLYFYWYRQILGQKVEFLVSFYNNEISEKSEIFDDQFSVERPDGSNFTLKIRSTKLEDSAMYFCASRTVGELFFGEGSRLTVL.

Many counts were recorded for this clonotype. This rearrangement joins TRBV2 to TRBJ2-1; perhaps D is TRBD1 or TRBD2 (6 bases each). The CDR3 runs 15 residues. With 10 bases removed from V and 5 bases from J, the gap between germline ends came to 21 bases. Germline assignment: CDR1 SNHLY and CDR2 FYNNEI. DNA for the CDR3: TGTGCCAACAAGCAGGGGAGGACAACCGACAATGAGCAGTTCTTC. It yields the protein CANKQGRTTDNEQFF.

V usage is TRBV5-6 and J usage is TRBJ1-1, with D hard to call. Germline V lookup: CDR1 SGHDT, CDR2 YYEEEE. The CDR3 is 13 residues long. Trimming took 2 bases from V and 7 from J, leaving 12 bases between them. CDR3 in DNA: TGTGCCAGCAGCTTTTTTAGTTCGAATGAAGCTTTCTTT. It is translated as CASSFFSSNEAFF.

This clonotype was picked up many times. The chain couples TRBV7-2 to TRBJ1-1, with TRBD1 as a possible D gene (5 bases). Germline lookup yields CDR1 SGHTA and CDR2 FQGNSA. Trimming cost V 4 bases and J 1 base, with 16 bases left between them. The CDR3 covers 16 residues. CDR3 sequence reads: CASSSRGGAGNTEAFF. The CDR3 DNA is TGTGCCAGCAGCTCACGGGGGGGTGCAGGGAACACTGAAGCTTTCTTT.

This chain joins TRBV3-1 and TRBJ1-1, with D unclear. The V gene's germline CDR1 is LGHDT and CDR2 YNNKEL (reference sequence). Between the trimmed V and J ends, which lost 3 bases and 1 base, there was a span of 6 bases. This CDR3 comprises 13 residues. The CDR3 nucleotides read TGTGCCAGCAGCCAGTACCCGAACACTGAAGCTTTCTTT. Encoded protein: CASSQYPNTEAFF.

There are many counts of this clonotype. This chain links TRBV10-3 with TRBJ2-5; TRBD2 matches at 8 bases. Germline assignment: CDR1 ENHRY and CDR2 SYGVKD. The CDR3 covers 15 residues. The junction had 5 bases not matched to a gene; V was cut back by 5 bases and J by 0 bases. The CDR3 DNA sequence: TGTGCCATCAGTCCCGGCGGGGGGTACCAAGAGACCCAGTACTTC. This encodes CAISPGGGYQETQYF.

This clonotype has at least ten counts. The chain recombines TRBV24-1 with TRBJ2-1; 8 bases fit TRBD2. The CDR3 loop spans 17 amino acids. Germline CDR1 KGHDR, CDR2 SFDVKD. Germline trimming cut 3 bases from V and 9 bases from J; bases unmatched to any gene: 15. The CDR3 protein is CATSDTSGLVGYSEQFF. Here the CDR3 DNA reads TGTGCCACCAGTGATACGTCGGGACTAGTTGGTTATAGTGAGCAGTTCTTC.

This clonotype has a count of ten or more. The chain recombines TRBV18 with TRBJ2-1; possibly TRBD1 for D (6 bases). The CDR3 spans 15 residues. V was trimmed by 6 bases and J by 9 bases, leaving 21 bases between them. Germline lookup yields CDR1 KGHSH and CDR2 LQKENI. The DNA for the CDR3 is TGTGCCAGCTCGCAACAGGGTTTCGACAATGGTGAGCAGTTCTTC. It encodes CASSQQGFDNGEQFF.

This clonotype was counted many times. The chain carries TRBV7-2 and TRBJ1-4; D ambiguous. The CDR3 totals 16 residues. The germline V gene has CDR1 SGHTA and CDR2 FQGNSA. The V end lost 5 bases, the J end lost 3 bases, and 16 bases lay between the germline ends. CDR3 in amino acids: CASSPTPTGANEKLFF. Here the CDR3 DNA reads TGTGCCAGCAGCCCAACACCGACCGGGGCTAATGAAAAACTGTTTTTT. The full variable domain, with the rest looked up from reference TRBV7-2 and TRBJ1-4, is GAGVSQSPSNKVTEKGKDVELRCDPISGHTALYWYRQSLGQGLEFLIYFQGNSAPDKSGLPSDRFSAERTGGSVSTLTIQRTQQEDSAVYLCASSPTPTGANEKLFFGSGTQLSVL.

The CDR3 DNA is TGCAGTGCTAGAGATCACCTTTACGAGCAGTACTTC. This encodes CSARDHLYEQYF. V is TRBV20-1 and J is TRBJ2-7; D is unclear. V lost 0 bases and J 4 bases, leaving 7 bases between the germline ends. CDR1 is DFQATT and CDR2 is SNEGSKA in the germline V gene (reference sequence). The CDR3 spans 12 residues.

The chain uses TRBV7-9 and TRBJ2-7; D remains ambiguous. The CDR3 is 13 residues long. Trimming removed 8 bases from V and 0 bases from J, with 11 bases in between. Germline V CDR1 and CDR2: SEHNR, FQNEAQ (reference sequence). CDR3 nucleotides: TGTGCCAGCGTGGCAGGTGACTCCTACGAGCAGTACTTC. Translated: CASVAGDSYEQYF.

In this sample, this clonotype turned up many times. The chain uses TRBV7-2 and TRBJ1-1; TRBD1 aligns across 7 bases. The V gene's germline CDR1 is SGHTA and CDR2 FQGNSA. V shed 4 bases and J 10 bases; nucleotides not matched to a gene: 12. The CDR3 runs to 14 residues. The CDR3 DNA reads TGTGCCAGCAGCTCTCGGGACAGATTCTCAGGAGCTTTCTTT. It codes for CASSSRDRFSGAFF. The full variable domain, with the rest looked up from reference TRBV7-2 and TRBJ1-1, is GAGVSQSPSNKVTEKGKDVELRCDPISGHTALYWYRQSLGQGLEFLIYFQGNSAPDKSGLPSDRFSAERTGGSVSTLTIQRTQQEDSAVYLCASSSRDRFSGAFFGQGTRLTVV.

Written as DNA, the CDR3 is TGTGCCAGCAGTCGCCTATCTCAGAGCTCCTACAATGAGCAGTTCTTC. It encodes CASSRLSQSSYNEQFF. J is TRBJ2-1 and V is TRBV28; no reliable D call. The CDR3 consists of 16 residues. Trimming took off 5 bases at V and 0 bases at J, with 14 bases between the two ends. Germline CDR1 reads MDHEN; CDR2 reads SYDVKM.

This clonotype was seen repeatedly, ten times or more. The chain couples TRBV7-8 to TRBJ2-3; the match to TRBD2 covers 8 bases. Germline values: CDR1 SGHVS, CDR2 FQNEAQ. Trimming cost V 5 bases and J 4 bases; bases outside gene matches: 8. The CDR3 consists of 15 residues. CDR3 sequence: CASSPSGSLADTQYF. The CDR3 DNA reads as TGTGCCAGCAGCCCGAGCGGGAGCTTAGCAGATACGCAGTATTTT.

This chain joins TRBV12-3 or TRBV12-4 and TRBJ2-7, with D tentatively TRBD1 or TRBD2 (7 bases each). Trimming removed 3 bases at V and 2 bases at J, with 14 bases between. This CDR3 region has 15 residues. DNA of the CDR3: TGTGCCAGCAGTTTGGGACAGCGGGGCGCCTACGAGCAGTACTTC. It encodes CASSLGQRGAYEQYF.

There are many counts of this clonotype. The CDR3 sequence: CSARDTGPYEQYF. CDR3 DNA sequence: TGCAGTGCTAGAGATACCGGCCCCTACGAGCAGTACTTC. The chain links TRBV20-1 to TRBJ2-7; D is uncertain. CDR1 and CDR2 from the germline V gene are DFQATT and SNEGSKA (reference sequence). Deletions cut 0 bases from V and 2 bases from J, with 8 bases between. The CDR3 contains 13 residues.

The chain uses TRBV6-2 or TRBV6-3 and TRBJ2-7; TRBD1 is a possible D gene (6 bases). The V and J ends lost 5 bases and 1 base respectively, with 18 bases between them. The CDR3 runs 16 residues. Germline CDR1 and CDR2: MNHEY and SVGEGT. The CDR3: CASSPVTGHHSYEQYF. As DNA, the CDR3 is TGTGCCAGCAGTCCTGTGACAGGCCACCATTCCTACGAGCAGTACTTC.

In its sample, this clonotype is medium-sized (0.01 to 0.1%). V gene TRBV7-9 combines with J gene TRBJ2-7; D is uncertain. The V end lost 5 bases, the J end lost 1 base, and 6 bases lay between the germline ends. CDR3 length: 12 residues. Germline CDR1 reads SEHNR; CDR2 reads FQNEAQ (reference sequence). In DNA form, the CDR3 reads TGTGCCAGCAGCCAAGCGTCCTACGAGCAGTACTTC. Protein sequence: CASSQASYEQYF.